Sequencing of this T cell receptor beta chain was carried out in a study of T cell repertoires in cytomegalovirus infection. Turning to the study itself: CMV infection together with matching HLA type was indicated by public TCR beta signatures.

Whole-study findings and limits: Summed frequency of shared TCR beta families picked out CMV carriers who also had the relevant HLA.

J was trimmed by 8 bases and V by 5 bases; bases with no gene match: 9. CDR1 DFQATT and CDR2 SNEGSKA come from the germline V gene (reference sequence). The CDR3 covers 13 residues. MiXCR, run by TCRdb on the reads, gives a single entry per CDR3 protein. In the table there are over 150,000 distinct CDR3 sequences, roughly 17% of which are singletons. As regards this clonotype: Its target is not known.

This receptor was identified in a human donor in good health (CMV status not recorded). Some clones in this sample may be carry-over from other donors' samples. The chain combines TRBV20-1 with TRBJ2-1, with 7 bases aligning to TRBD2. Sequencing was performed on CD8+ T cells from PBMCs. CDR3 DNA sequence: TGCAGTGCTTTTGGACTAGTACGGGATGAGCAGTTCTTC. Translation: CSAFGLVRDEQFF.